Sequencing of this T cell receptor beta chain was carried out in a study of tumor-infiltrating lymphocytes in localized non-small cell lung cancer. Study background: Some samples were collected after neoadjuvant chemotherapy; smokers, never-smokers and several histologies were included.

Study-wide points: Immunotypes IM1 and IM2 had similar TCR-derived T-cell fractions.

The method was immunoSEQ multiplex PCR; TCRdb's version includes in-frame clones alone and lacks a portion of them. The sample lists 13,000 or so clones; around 79% were seen once. Germline V gene data show CDR1 as WSHSY and CDR2 as SAAADI. With 3 bases removed from V and 5 bases from J, the gap between germline ends came to 14 bases. The CDR3 length is 15 residues. Remarks on this clone: What it binds is not known.

The source material was lung tumor tissue. The origin of this receptor is a human donor with non-small cell lung cancer. The chain combines TRBV10-2 with TRBJ1-5; D is perhaps TRBD1 (6 bases). This CDR3 is CASSDLQGLDQPQHF. The CDR3 DNA sequence: TGCGCCAGCAGTGATTTACAGGGTTTAGATCAGCCCCAGCATTTT.